Shown below are 23 T cell receptor beta chains from a single sample sequenced in a study of T cells in Graves' hyperthyroidism and ophthalmopathy (dated by TCRdb to between 2017 and 2020). Libraries were built with multiplex PCR. The sample was run on an Illumina HiSeq 2000. TCR beta CDR3 regions were amplified from RNA transcripts. A first-round RT-PCR of the TCR CDR3 used the HTBI primer set with the Qiagen OneStep RT-PCR kit. The public reads were reanalyzed by TCRdb: fastp trimming at Q25, MiXCR alignment, in-frame beta chains only. Identical CDR3 protein sequences are pooled into one entry, listed with their most common genes and DNA. Present in this sample are under 550,000 distinct CDR3 sequences, 20% of which were seen just once. The ten largest account for less than 55% of the sample. Sequenced sample: blood. The receptors here all came from a man aged 35-49 years with Graves' ophthalmopathy.

J is TRBJ2-7 and V is TRBV20-1, with 13 bases matching TRBD2. This CDR3 contains 17 residues. V lost 1 base, J lost 3 bases, and 9 bases stayed unmatched. In germline, CDR1 is DFQATT, CDR2 SNEGSKA (reference sequence). This CDR3 reads CSARVEAGLAGIYEQYF. Written as DNA, the CDR3 is TGCAGTGCTAGAGTGGAGGCGGGACTAGCGGGGATCTACGAGCAGTACTTC.

This clonotype showed up just a few times. The V gene is TRBV30, the J gene TRBJ2-3; tentative D call: TRBD2 (7 bases). V was pared by 4 bases and J by 2 bases, with 13 bases between. The CDR3 totals 14 residues. The V gene's germline CDR1 is GTSNPN and CDR2 SVGIG (reference sequence). The CDR3 region is CAWNGGAATDTQYF. Written as DNA, the CDR3 is TGTGCCTGGAATGGGGGGGCCGCCACAGATACGCAGTATTTT.

The rearrangement joins TRBV3-1 to TRBJ1-6, with D possibly being TRBD1 (6 bases). Germline CDR1 and CDR2: LGHDT and YNNKEL (reference sequence). The CDR3 contains 17 residues. V was clipped by 0 bases and J by 7 bases, with 16 bases between them. CDR3 region: CASSQEVGAGNNSPLHF. For the CDR3, the DNA is TGTGCCAGCAGCCAAGAGGTGGGGGCAGGGAACAATTCACCCCTCCACTTT.

This clonotype was counted many times. The chain uses TRBV2 and TRBJ1-1, with D possibly being TRBD1 (5 bases). The CDR3 extends over 16 amino acids. Germline assignment: CDR1 SNHLY and CDR2 FYNNEI. With 0 bases removed from V and 4 bases from J, the gap between germline ends came to 15 bases. The CDR3 loop is CASSEAGWGRATEAFF. The CDR3 DNA follows: TGTGCCAGCAGTGAAGCGGGGTGGGGGAGAGCCACTGAAGCTTTCTTT.

This clonotype was observed a handful of times. The chain couples TRBV12-5 to TRBJ2-1; 7 nucleotides match TRBD2. Germline V CDR1 and CDR2: LGHNT, FRNRAP. The ends lost 5 bases at V and 5 bases at J; junction bases unmatched: 6. CDR3 length: 14 residues. The CDR3 sequence is CASGTGAGDNEQFF. CDR3 coding DNA: TGTGCTAGTGGTACTGGGGCGGGGGACAATGAGCAGTTCTTC.

The chain is built from TRBV28 and TRBJ1-4; 7 bases are shared with TRBD1. The CDR3 has 16 residues. CDR1 is MDHEN, CDR2 SYDVKM, per germline. The junction had 17 bases not matched to a gene; V was cut back by 7 bases and J by 9 bases. CDR3 protein: CASNPGGTDGNKKLFF. Written as DNA, the CDR3 is TGTGCCAGCAACCCGGGAGGGACAGACGGGAATAAAAAACTGTTTTTT.

This clonotype has just a few counts. V usage is TRBV27 and J usage is TRBJ2-1, with 13 bases lining up with TRBD2. The germline CDR1 and CDR2 sequences are MNHEY and SMNVEV (reference sequence). With 4 bases clipped from V and 6 bases from J, the junction kept 3 bases outside the gene matches. This CDR3 comprises 15 residues. The CDR3 nucleotides are TGTGCCAGCAGTTCACTAGCGGGAGGGTTCAATGAGCAGTTCTTC. Protein sequence: CASSSLAGGFNEQFF.

This clonotype was found many times. This chain joins TRBV24-1 and TRBJ2-3; D unresolved. CDR1 KGHDR and CDR2 SFDVKD come from the germline V gene. The CDR3 has 13 amino acids. V shed 4 bases and J shed 3 bases, with 7 bases lying between them. CDR3 nucleotides: TGTGCCACCAGTGAAGTGTTAACAGATACGCAGTATTTT. This encodes CATSEVLTDTQYF.

The J gene is TRBJ1-5, the V gene TRBV4-3; TRBD1 aligns across 12 bases. This CDR3 region has 16 residues. With V trimmed by 4 bases and J by 6 bases, 7 bases remained unmatched. CDR1 is LGHNA, CDR2 YSLEER, per germline. The DNA of the CDR3 is TGCGCCAGCAGCCCGGGGACAGGGGGCAGGCGTCAGCCCCAGCATTTT. It codes for CASSPGTGGRRQPQHF.

The gene calls are TRBV28 and TRBJ2-7; TRBD2 aligns across 8 bases. CDR3 length: 18 amino acids. In germline, CDR1 is MDHEN, CDR2 SYDVKM. The ends lost 7 bases at V and 3 bases at J; junction bases unmatched: 20. Written as DNA, the CDR3 is TGTGCCAGCACCTCTGGACTAGCCAAATCATACGTCGACTACGAGCAGTACTTC. Translated, it gives CASTSGLAKSYVDYEQYF. Using reference TRBV28 and TRBJ2-7 for the parts outside the CDR3, the full variable domain is DVKVTQSSRYLVKRTGEKVFLECVQDMDHENMFWYRQDPGLGLRLIYFSYDVKMKEKGDIPEGYSVSREKKERFSLILESASTNQTSMYLCASTSGLAKSYVDYEQYFGPGTRLTVT.

About this clonotype: The junction departs from germline at one end; a sequencing error may be responsible. V gene TRBV19 combines with J gene TRBJ1-6; 8 bases are shared with TRBD1. CDR1 and CDR2 from the germline V gene are LNHDA and SQIVND (reference sequence). This CDR3 is 14 amino acids long. CDR3 in amino acids: CASSTRQGNSSLHF. The CDR3, as DNA: TGTGCCAGTAGTACTCGACAGGGGAATTCATCCCTCCACTTT.

This clonotype was picked up many times. The rearrangement joins TRBV11-1 to TRBJ2-1; 8 positions match TRBD1. The CDR3 is 16 residues long. From germline, CDR1 is SGHAT and CDR2 FQDESV (reference sequence). V was pared by 5 bases and J by 10 bases, with 16 bases of the junction left unmatched. DNA for the CDR3: TGTGCCAGCAGCCCTGATGGAGAGCAGGGGGCGTGGGAGCAGTTCTTC. It is translated as CASSPDGEQGAWEQFF.

This clonotype showed up many times. The chain employs TRBV5-1 and TRBJ2-7; D is unclear. Germline CDR1 and CDR2: SGHRS and YFSETQ. Trimming pared 7 bases from V and 3 bases from J, leaving 14 bases between. The CDR3 is made up of 13 amino acids. CDR3 coding DNA: TGCGCCAGCTGTTCCCGTCCTAGCTACGAGCAGTACTTC. Its translation: CASCSRPSYEQYF.

This clonotype was recorded at least ten times. The V call is TRBV3-1, the J call TRBJ2-3, with D maybe TRBD1 (5 bases). Germline values: CDR1 LGHDT, CDR2 YNNKEL (reference sequence). The CDR3 is 17 amino acids. Trimming removed 1 base at V and 1 base at J, with 15 bases between. DNA for the CDR3: TGTGCCAGCAGCCAAGTGGGGCGCAATGCGGGCACAGATACGCAGTATTTT. Encoded protein: CASSQVGRNAGTDTQYF.

There are a few counts of this clonotype. The J gene is TRBJ1-4, the V gene TRBV2; TRBD1 is a possible D gene (5 bases). Trimming left V 7 bases short and J 2 bases short, with 11 bases between. Germline CDR1 and CDR2: SNHLY and FYNNEI. The CDR3 has 14 amino acids. CDR3 loop: CASTRVPTNEKLFF. The CDR3 DNA is TGTGCCAGCACCAGGGTCCCGACTAATGAAAAACTGTTTTTT. The entire variable domain, with the rest obtained from reference TRBV2 and TRBJ1-4, is as follows: EPEVTQTPSHQVTQMGQEVILRCVPISNHLYFYWYRQILGQKVEFLVSFYNNEISEKSEIFDDQFSVERPDGSNFTLKIRSTKLEDSAMYFCASTRVPTNEKLFFGSGTQLSVL.

V is TRBV28 and J is TRBJ1-2, with a weak D call TRBD1 (6 bases). CDR3 length: 14 amino acids. The ends were cut back, 1 base at V and 4 bases at J, with 10 bases in the middle. Germline V gives CDR1 MDHEN, CDR2 SYDVKM. The DNA for the CDR3 is TGTGCCAGCAGTTTATTCACAGGGATCTATGGCTACACCTTC. This encodes CASSLFTGIYGYTF.

The V and J genes are TRBV6-2 or TRBV6-3 and TRBJ2-3; 10 nucleotides align to TRBD1. The CDR3 has 15 residues. The V segment lost 7 bases and the J segment 1 base; nucleotides outside the gene matches: 5. Germline V gives CDR1 MNHEY, CDR2 SVGEGT. CDR3 sequence: CASTSGTGGTDTQYF. The CDR3 region has the DNA TGTGCCAGCACCTCCGGGACAGGGGGCACAGATACGCAGTATTTT.

This clonotype was counted ten times or more. The chain uses TRBV7-2 and TRBJ2-1, with 8 bases lining up with TRBD2. V lost 5 bases to trimming and J lost 5 bases; unmatched junction nucleotides: 11. The CDR3 is 16 amino acids. Germline assignment: CDR1 SGHTA and CDR2 FQGNSA. CDR3 bases: TGTGCCAGCAGCCGGGGGGCGGTAGCGGGAAACAATGAGCAGTTCTTC. It is translated as CASSRGAVAGNNEQFF.

The chain recombines TRBV6-1 with TRBJ2-1, with TRBD2 matching over 9 bases. V lost 5 bases to trimming and J lost 5 bases; unmatched junction nucleotides: 13. In germline, CDR1 is MNHNS, CDR2 SASEGT. The CDR3 runs to 17 residues. The CDR3 DNA follows: TGTGCCAGCAGTACCAGCGGGGGGTCCCGAGGGAACAATGAGCAGTTCTTC. This codes for CASSTSGGSRGNNEQFF.

This chain links TRBV30 with TRBJ2-7, with 7 bases lining up with TRBD1. The J segment lost 6 bases and the V segment lost 4 bases, leaving 3 bases of the junction unmatched. CDR1 GTSNPN and CDR2 SVGIG come from the germline V gene (reference sequence). The CDR3 consists of 11 residues. Here the CDR3 DNA reads TGTGCCTGGAACAGGGGCGCCGAGCAGTACTTC. Amino acid sequence: CAWNRGAEQYF.

The rearrangement links TRBV19 to TRBJ2-2; possible D gene TRBD2, 7 bases. The CDR3 spans 15 residues. Germline loops: CDR1 LNHDA, CDR2 SQIVND (reference sequence). The V and J ends lost 7 bases and 4 bases respectively, with 16 bases between them. The CDR3 nucleotides read TGTGCCAGTACCATGGGGGGGGGCGTCACCGGGGAGCTGTTTTTT. This translates into CASTMGGGVTGELFF.

This clonotype has more than one count but fewer than ten. This sequence joins TRBV6-1 and TRBJ2-7; tentative D call: TRBD2 (5 bases). The ends were cut back, 3 bases at V and 1 base at J, with 13 bases in the middle. This CDR3 is 15 amino acids long. Germline V gives CDR1 MNHNS, CDR2 SASEGT. The CDR3 reads CASSDQSRGSYEQYF. The CDR3 DNA reads TGTGCCAGCAGTGACCAGAGCCGGGGTTCCTACGAGCAGTACTTC.

This clonotype was seen more than once but under ten times. The chain links TRBV5-8 to TRBJ2-1; 7 positions agree with TRBD2. J gave up 6 bases and V 1 base, and 16 bases lay outside the gene matches. CDR3 length equals 18 residues. CDR1 and CDR2 from the germline V gene are SGHTS and YDEGEE. This CDR3 reads CASSLWGVGGSPLNEQFF. DNA for the CDR3: TGTGCCAGCAGCTTGTGGGGGGTTGGCGGGAGCCCACTCAATGAGCAGTTCTTC. Looking up the rest from reference TRBV5-8 and TRBJ2-1 gives the full variable domain: EAGVTQSPTHLIKTRGQQATLRCSPISGHTSVYWYQQALGLGLQFLLWYDEGEERNRGNFPPRFSGRQFPNYSSELNVNALELEDSALYLCASSLWGVGGSPLNEQFFGPGTRLTVL.